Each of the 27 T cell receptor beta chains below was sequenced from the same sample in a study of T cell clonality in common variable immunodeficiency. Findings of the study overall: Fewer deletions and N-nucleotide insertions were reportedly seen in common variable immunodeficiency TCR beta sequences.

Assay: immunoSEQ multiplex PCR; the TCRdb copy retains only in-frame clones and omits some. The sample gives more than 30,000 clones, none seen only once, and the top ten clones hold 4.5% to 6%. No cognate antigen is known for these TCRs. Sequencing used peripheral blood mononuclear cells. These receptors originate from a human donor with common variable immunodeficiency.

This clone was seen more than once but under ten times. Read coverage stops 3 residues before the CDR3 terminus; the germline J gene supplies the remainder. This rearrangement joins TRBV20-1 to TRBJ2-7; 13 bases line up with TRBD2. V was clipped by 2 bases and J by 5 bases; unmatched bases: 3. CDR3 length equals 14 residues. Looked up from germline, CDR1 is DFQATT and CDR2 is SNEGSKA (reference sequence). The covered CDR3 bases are TGCAGTGCTAGAACTAGCGGGGGGGTCCACGAG. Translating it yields CSARTSGGVHE. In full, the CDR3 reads CSARTSGGVHEQYF.

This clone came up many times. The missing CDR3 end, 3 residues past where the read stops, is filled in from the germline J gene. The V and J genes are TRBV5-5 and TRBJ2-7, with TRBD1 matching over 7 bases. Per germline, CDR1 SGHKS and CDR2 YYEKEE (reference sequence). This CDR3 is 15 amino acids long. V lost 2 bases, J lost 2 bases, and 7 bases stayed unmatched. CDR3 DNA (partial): TGTGCCAGCAGCTTAATTCCGGGACAGACCTACGAG. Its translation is CASSLIPGQTYE. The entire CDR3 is CASSLIPGQTYEQYF.

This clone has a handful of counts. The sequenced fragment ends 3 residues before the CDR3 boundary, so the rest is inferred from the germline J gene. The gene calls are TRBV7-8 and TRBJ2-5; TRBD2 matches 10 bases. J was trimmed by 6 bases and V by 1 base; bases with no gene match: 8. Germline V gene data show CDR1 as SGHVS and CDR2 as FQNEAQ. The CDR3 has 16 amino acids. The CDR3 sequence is CASSLGPAGGRKTQYF. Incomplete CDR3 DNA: TGTGCCAGCAGCTTAGGGCCAGCGGGGGGGAGAAAGACC.

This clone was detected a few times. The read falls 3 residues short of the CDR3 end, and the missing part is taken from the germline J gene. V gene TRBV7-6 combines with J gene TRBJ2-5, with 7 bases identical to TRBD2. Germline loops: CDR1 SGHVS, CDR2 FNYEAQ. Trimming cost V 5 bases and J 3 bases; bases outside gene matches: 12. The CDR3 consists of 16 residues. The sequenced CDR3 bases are TGTGCCAGCAGCCCCGAAGGGTGGCTAGCGGAAGAGACC. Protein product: CASSPEGWLAEET. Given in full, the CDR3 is CASSPEGWLAEETQYF.

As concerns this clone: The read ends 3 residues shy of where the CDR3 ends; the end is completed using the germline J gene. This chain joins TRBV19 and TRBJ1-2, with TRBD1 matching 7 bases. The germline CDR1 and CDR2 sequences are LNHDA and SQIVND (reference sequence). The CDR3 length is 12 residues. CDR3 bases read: TGTGCCAGTAGCCGGGACAGATACGGC. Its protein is CASSRDRYG. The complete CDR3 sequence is CASSRDRYGYTF.

This CDR3 reads CASSVRGYEQYF. CDR3 DNA, as far as it was read: TGTGCCAGTAGTGTCAGGGGTTACGAG. V is TRBV19 and J is TRBJ2-7, with D perhaps TRBD1 (6 bases). Read coverage stops 3 residues before the CDR3 terminus; the germline J gene supplies the remainder. The CDR3 extends over 12 amino acids. The V end was cut by 5 bases, the J end by 4 bases, with 9 bases between. The germline gives CDR1 LNHDA, CDR2 SQIVND (reference sequence).

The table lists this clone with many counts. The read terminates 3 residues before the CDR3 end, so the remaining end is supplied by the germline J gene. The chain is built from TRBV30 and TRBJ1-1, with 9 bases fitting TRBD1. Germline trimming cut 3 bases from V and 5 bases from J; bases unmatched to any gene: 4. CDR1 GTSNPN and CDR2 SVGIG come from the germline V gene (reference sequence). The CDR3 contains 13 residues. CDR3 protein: CAWRGQGDTEAFF. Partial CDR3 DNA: TGTGCCTGGAGGGGACAGGGTGATACTGAA.

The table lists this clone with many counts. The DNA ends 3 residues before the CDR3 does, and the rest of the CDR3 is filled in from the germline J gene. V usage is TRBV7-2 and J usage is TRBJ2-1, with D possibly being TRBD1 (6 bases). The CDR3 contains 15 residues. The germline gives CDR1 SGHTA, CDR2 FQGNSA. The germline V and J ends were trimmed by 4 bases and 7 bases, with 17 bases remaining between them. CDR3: CASSSHPDRLNEQFF. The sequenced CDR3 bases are TGTGCCAGCAGCTCACACCCCGACAGGCTTAATGAG.

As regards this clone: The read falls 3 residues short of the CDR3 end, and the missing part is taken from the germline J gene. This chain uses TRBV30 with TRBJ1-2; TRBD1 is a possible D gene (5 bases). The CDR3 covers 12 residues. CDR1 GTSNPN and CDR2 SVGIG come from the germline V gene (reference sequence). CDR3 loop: CAWSSSARDYTF. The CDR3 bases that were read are TGTGCCTGGAGTTCTTCGGCCAGGGAC.

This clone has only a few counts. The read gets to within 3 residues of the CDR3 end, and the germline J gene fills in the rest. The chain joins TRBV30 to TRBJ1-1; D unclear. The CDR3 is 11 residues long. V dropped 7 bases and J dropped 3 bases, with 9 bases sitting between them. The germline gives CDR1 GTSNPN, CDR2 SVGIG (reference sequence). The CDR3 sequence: CASEGYTEAFF. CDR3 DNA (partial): TGTGCCTCCGAAGGGTACACTGAA.

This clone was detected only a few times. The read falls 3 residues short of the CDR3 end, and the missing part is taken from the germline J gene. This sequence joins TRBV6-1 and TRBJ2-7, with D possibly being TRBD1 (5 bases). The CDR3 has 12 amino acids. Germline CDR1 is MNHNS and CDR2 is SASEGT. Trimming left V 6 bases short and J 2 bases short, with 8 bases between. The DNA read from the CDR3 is TGTGCCAGCAGGGAACAGGCCTACGAG. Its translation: CASREQAYE. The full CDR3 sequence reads CASREQAYEQYF.

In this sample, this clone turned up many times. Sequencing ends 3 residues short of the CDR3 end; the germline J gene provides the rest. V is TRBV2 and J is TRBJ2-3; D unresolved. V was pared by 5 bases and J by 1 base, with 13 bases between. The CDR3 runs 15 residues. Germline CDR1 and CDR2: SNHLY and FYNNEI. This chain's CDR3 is CASSREGHGTDTQYF. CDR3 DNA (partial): TGTGCCAGCAGTCGAGAAGGCCACGGCACAGATACG.

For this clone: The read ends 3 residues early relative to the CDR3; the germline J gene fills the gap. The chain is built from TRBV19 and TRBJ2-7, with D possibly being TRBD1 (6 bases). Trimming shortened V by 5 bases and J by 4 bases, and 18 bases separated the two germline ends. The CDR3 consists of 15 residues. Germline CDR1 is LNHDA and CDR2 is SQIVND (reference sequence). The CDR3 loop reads CASSSYRENDYEQYF. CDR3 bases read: TGTGCCAGTAGTTCTTACAGGGAAAACGATTACGAG.

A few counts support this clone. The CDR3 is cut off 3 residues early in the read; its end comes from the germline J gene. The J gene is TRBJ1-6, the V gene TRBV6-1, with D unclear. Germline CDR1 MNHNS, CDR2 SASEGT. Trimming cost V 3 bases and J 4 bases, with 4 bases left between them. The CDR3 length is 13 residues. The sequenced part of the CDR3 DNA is TGTGCCAGCAGTGACAATTATAATTCACCC. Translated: CASSDNYNSP. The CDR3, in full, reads CASSDNYNSPLHF.

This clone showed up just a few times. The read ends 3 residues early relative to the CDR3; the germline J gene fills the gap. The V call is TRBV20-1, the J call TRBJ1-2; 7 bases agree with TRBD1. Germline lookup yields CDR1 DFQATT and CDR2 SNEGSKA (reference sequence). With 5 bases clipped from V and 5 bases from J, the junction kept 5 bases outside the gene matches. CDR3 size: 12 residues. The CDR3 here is CSAYRQGYGYTF. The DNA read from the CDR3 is TGCAGTGCTTACAGACAGGGATATGGC.

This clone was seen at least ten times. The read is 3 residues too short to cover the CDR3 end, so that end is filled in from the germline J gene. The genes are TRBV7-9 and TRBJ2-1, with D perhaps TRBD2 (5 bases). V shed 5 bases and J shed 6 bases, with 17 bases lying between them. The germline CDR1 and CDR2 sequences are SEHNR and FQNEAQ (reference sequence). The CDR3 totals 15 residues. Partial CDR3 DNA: TGTGCCAGCAGCCCTGCCGCCTCGAGGGCCAATGAG. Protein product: CASSPAASRANE. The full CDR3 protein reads CASSPAASRANEQFF. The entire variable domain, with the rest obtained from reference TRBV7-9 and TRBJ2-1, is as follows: DTGVSQNPRHKITKRGQNVTFRCDPISEHNRLYWYRQTLGQGPEFLTYFQNEAQLEKSRLLSDRFSAERPKGSFSTLEIQRTEQGDSAMYLCASSPAASRANEQFFGPGTRLTVL.

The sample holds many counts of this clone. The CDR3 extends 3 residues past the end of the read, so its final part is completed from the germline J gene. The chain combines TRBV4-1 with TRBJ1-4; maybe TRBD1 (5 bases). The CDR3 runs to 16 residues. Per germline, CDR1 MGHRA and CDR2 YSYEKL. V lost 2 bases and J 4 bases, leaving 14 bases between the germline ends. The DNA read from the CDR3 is TGCGCCAGCAGCCAACTTCGACAGCGAATTAATGAAAAA. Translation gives CASSQLRQRINEK. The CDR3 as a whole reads CASSQLRQRINEKLFF.

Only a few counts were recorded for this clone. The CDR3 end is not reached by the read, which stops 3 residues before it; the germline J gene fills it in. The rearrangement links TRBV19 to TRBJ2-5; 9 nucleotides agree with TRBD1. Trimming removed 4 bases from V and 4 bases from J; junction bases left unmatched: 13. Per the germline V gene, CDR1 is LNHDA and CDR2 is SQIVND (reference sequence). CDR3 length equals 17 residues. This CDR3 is CASSTPGQGLYGETQYF. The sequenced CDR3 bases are TGTGCCAGTAGTACGCCGGGACAGGGACTATATGGAGAGACC.

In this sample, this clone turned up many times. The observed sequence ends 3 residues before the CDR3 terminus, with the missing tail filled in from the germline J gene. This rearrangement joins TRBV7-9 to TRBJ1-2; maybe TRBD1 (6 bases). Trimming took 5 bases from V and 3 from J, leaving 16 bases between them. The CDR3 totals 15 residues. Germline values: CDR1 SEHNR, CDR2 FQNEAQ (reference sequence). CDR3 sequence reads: CASSPALGQDYGYTF. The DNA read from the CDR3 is TGTGCCAGCAGCCCAGCCCTGGGACAAGACTATGGC.

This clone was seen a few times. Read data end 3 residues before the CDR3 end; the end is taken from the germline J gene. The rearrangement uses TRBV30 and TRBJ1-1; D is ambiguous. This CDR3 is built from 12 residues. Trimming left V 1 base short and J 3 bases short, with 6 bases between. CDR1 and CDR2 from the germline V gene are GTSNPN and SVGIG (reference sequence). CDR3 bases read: TGTGCCTGGAGTGCGGGTTACACTGAA. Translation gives CAWSAGYTE. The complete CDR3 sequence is CAWSAGYTEAFF.

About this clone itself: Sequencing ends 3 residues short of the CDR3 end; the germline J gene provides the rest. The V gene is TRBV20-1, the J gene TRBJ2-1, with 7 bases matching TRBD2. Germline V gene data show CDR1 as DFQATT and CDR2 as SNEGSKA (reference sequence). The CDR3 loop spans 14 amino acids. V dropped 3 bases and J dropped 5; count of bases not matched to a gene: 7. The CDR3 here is CSARIQGGNNEQFF. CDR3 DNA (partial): TGCAGTGCTAGGATCCAGGGAGGGAACAATGAG.

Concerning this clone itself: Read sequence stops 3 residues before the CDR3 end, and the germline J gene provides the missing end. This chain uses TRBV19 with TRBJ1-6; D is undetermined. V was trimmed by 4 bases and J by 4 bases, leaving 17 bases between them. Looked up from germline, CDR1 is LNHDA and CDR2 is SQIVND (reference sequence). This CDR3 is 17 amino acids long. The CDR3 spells CASSTPPLKTYNSPLHF. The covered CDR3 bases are TGTGCCAGTAGTACCCCCCCGCTGAAGACTTATAATTCACCC. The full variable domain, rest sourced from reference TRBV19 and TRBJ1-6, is DGGITQSPKYLFRKEGQNVTLSCEQNLNHDAMYWYRQDPGQGLRLIYYSQIVNDFQKGDIAEGYSVSREKKESFPLTVTSAQKNPTAFYLCASSTPPLKTYNSPLHFGNGTRLTVT.

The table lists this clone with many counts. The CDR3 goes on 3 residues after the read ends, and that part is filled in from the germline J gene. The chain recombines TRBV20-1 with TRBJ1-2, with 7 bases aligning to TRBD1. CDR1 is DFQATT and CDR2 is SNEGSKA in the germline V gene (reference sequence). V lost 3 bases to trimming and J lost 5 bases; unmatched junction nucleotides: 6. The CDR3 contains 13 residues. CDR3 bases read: TGCAGTGCTAGCACAGGGGCGAGGTATGGC. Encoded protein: CSASTGARYG. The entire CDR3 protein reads CSASTGARYGYTF.

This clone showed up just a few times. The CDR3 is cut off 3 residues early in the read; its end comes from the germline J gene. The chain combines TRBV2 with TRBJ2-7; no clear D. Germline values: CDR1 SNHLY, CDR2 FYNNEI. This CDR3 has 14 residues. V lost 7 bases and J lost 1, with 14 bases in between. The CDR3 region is CASKGWADSYEQYF. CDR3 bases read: TGTGCCAGCAAAGGGTGGGCAGATTCCTACGAG.

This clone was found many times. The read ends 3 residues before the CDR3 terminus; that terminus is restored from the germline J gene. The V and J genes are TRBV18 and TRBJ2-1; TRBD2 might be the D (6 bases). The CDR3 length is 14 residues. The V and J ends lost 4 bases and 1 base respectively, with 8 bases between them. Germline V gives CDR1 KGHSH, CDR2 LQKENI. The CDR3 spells CASSLSGSYNEQFF. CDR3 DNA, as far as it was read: TGTGCCAGCTCACTTAGCGGATCCTACAATGAG.

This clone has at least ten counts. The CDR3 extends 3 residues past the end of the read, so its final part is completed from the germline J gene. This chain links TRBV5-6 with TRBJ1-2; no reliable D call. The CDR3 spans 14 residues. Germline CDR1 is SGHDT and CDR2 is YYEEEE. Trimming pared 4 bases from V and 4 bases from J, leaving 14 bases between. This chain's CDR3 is CASSRAGLLYGYTF. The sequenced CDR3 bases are TGTGCCAGCAGCCGGGCTGGACTGCTCTATGGC.

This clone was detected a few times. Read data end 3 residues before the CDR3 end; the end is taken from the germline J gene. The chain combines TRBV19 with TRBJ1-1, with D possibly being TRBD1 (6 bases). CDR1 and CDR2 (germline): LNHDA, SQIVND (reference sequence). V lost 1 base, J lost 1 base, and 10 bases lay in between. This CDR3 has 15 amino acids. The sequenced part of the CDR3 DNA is TGTGCCAGTAGTATAGGGGGGGGCGCGAACACTGAA. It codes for CASSIGGGANTE. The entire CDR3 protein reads CASSIGGGANTEAFF.